This T cell receptor (beta chain) is drawn from a study of control samples from healthy donors and cancer patients. TCRdb keeps only in-frame clones here, not all; method: immunoSEQ multiplex PCR. The sample has some 120,000 clones; approximately 94% are singletons. This clone was found once. The sequenced sample was blood. The sequence derives from a man aged 25 to 40 in good health.

CDR3 nucleotide sequence: TGTGCCAGTAGGCGCGGGACAGGTCGGAATCAGCCCCAGCATTTT. Its protein is CASRRGTGRNQPQHF. The V gene is TRBV19, the J gene TRBJ1-5, with TRBD1 matching over 8 bases. The junction had 8 bases not matched to a gene; V was cut back by 6 bases and J by 4 bases. This CDR3 contains 15 residues. Germline CDR1 and CDR2: LNHDA and SQIVND (reference sequence).